This T cell receptor beta chain was observed in a study of cytomegalovirus exposure and HLA in healthy donors. With respect to this clone: What it binds is unknown.

Primers for the PCR totalled 60 Vbeta and 13 Jbeta. Profiling relied on immunoSEQ multiplex PCR, and the TCRdb table lists in-frame clones only, not all of them. This sample carries more than 110,000 clones, over 70% of them seen once, and the ten largest clones take 5.1%. Germline CDR1 KGHSH, CDR2 LQKENI. This CDR3 is 15 amino acids long. Trimming left V 2 bases short and J 7 bases short, with 15 bases between. Whole-study results and caveats: What a later analysis showed was that several of the most significant clusters appeared linked to common viral pathogens. Generally TCR sequences proved uncommon, though certain public TCRs appeared in numerous donors. Most of the TCR beta V segments (in an earlier analysis) were productive either about 90% or about 30% of the time.

The sequencing input was PBMCs. The chain carries TRBV18 and TRBJ1-5; D may be TRBD1 (5 bases). This receptor was obtained from a male donor in good health and CMV-seronegative. CDR3 coding DNA: TGTGCCAGCTCACCAGGGGCGGGGGGAGAACAGCCCCAGCATTTT. It yields the protein CASSPGAGGEQPQHF.